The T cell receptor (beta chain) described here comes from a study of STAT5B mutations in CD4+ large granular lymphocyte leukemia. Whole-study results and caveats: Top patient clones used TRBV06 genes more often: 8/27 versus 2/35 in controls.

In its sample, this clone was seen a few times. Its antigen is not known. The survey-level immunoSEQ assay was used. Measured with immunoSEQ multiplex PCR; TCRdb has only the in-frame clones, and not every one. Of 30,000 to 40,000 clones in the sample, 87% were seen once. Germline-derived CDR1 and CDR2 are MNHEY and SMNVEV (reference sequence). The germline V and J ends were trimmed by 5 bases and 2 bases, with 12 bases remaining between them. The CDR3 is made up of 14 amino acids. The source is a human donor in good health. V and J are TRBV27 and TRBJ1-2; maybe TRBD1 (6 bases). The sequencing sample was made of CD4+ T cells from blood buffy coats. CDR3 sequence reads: CASSKLDRNYGYTF. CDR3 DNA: TGTGCCAGCAGTAAACTAGACAGGAACTATGGCTACACCTTC.